Each of the 32 T cell receptor beta chains below was sequenced from the same sample in a study of blood T cells in healthy people across ages (dated by TCRdb to between 2014 and 2017). Library preparation was by 5' RACE. The reads were generated on an Illumina HiSeq 2500. The second PCR ran for roughly 7 to 12 cycles and used a J-beta primer mix along with a sample-barcoded 5' primer. The public reads were reanalyzed by TCRdb: fastp trimming at Q25, MiXCR alignment, in-frame beta chains only. CDR3 protein sequences are deduplicated, and each keeps its most common genes and DNA. The sample records about 680,000 distinct CDR3 sequences, approximately 50% of which are singletons. The ten largest clonotypes hold under 35% of the sample. Sequencing was done on a sample of blood. The origin of the receptors is a woman aged 55-75 years in good health.

V is TRBV28 and J is TRBJ2-7, with 7 bases matching TRBD2. CDR1 and CDR2 (germline): MDHEN, SYDVKM. The CDR3 is 16 amino acids. The trim removed 2 bases at V and 0 bases at J, leaving 7 bases unmatched. The CDR3 loop reads CASSLGGAGSSYEQYF. DNA of the CDR3: TGTGCCAGCAGTTTAGGGGGAGCGGGAAGCTCCTACGAGCAGTACTTC.

This clonotype appeared many times. The V and J genes are TRBV7-2 and TRBJ1-5, with 8 bases lining up with TRBD1. V dropped 4 bases and J dropped 7; count of bases not matched to a gene: 3. The CDR3 runs 13 residues. Germline V lookup: CDR1 SGHTA, CDR2 FQGNSA. The CDR3 loop is CASSSQGDQPQHF. The CDR3 bases are TGTGCCAGCAGCTCACAGGGGGACCAGCCCCAGCATTTT.

This sequence joins TRBV20-1 and TRBJ2-1, with 9 bases identical to TRBD2. Looked up from germline, CDR1 is DFQATT and CDR2 is SNEGSKA (reference sequence). The length of the CDR3 is 16 residues. The ends lost 2 bases at V and 7 bases at J; junction bases unmatched: 12. The CDR3 sequence: CSARPPGGRAFNEQFF. CDR3 DNA sequence: TGCAGTGCTAGACCCCCCGGCGGGAGGGCCTTTAATGAGCAGTTCTTC.

CDR3 region: CASSLASGRLNNEQFF. As DNA, the CDR3 is TGTGCCAGCAGTTTGGCTAGCGGGAGGCTCAACAATGAGCAGTTCTTC. The V gene is TRBV27, the J gene TRBJ2-1; TRBD2 agrees at 11 bases. The germline V gene has CDR1 MNHEY and CDR2 SMNVEV (reference sequence). V shed 3 bases, J shed 5 bases, and the junction held 6 bases outside the gene matches. The CDR3 consists of 16 residues.

This chain joins TRBV30 and TRBJ1-2; TRBD1 aligns across 8 bases. The CDR3 has 14 residues. In germline, CDR1 is GTSNPN, CDR2 SVGIG (reference sequence). The trim removed 2 bases at V and 4 bases at J, leaving 6 bases unmatched. The CDR3 reads CAWSRQGMGYGYTF. CDR3 in DNA: TGTGCCTGGAGTCGACAGGGGATGGGCTATGGCTACACCTTC.

For the CDR3, the DNA is TGTGCCAGCAGCTTCAGGACTAGCGTAACTAACTCCTACAATGAGCAGTTCTTC. It is translated as CASSFRTSVTNSYNEQFF. The J gene is TRBJ2-1, the V gene TRBV7-2, with TRBD2 matching over 9 bases. Per germline, CDR1 SGHTA and CDR2 FQGNSA. This CDR3 is built from 18 residues. With 3 bases clipped from V and 0 bases from J, the junction kept 9 bases outside the gene matches.

In this sample, this clonotype turned up a few times. The chain couples TRBV7-2 to TRBJ2-7; possible D gene TRBD1, 5 bases. The germline V and J ends were trimmed by 0 bases and 3 bases, with 9 bases remaining between them. This CDR3 region has 14 residues. Per the germline V gene, CDR1 is SGHTA and CDR2 is FQGNSA. The CDR3 spells CASSLARQYYEQYF. In DNA, the CDR3 is TGTGCCAGCAGCTTAGCACGACAGTACTACGAGCAGTACTTC.

The rearrangement links TRBV4-2 to TRBJ2-5; TRBD1 aligns across 9 bases. Germline CDR1 is LGHNA and CDR2 is YNFKEQ. The CDR3 has 15 amino acids. Trimming cost V 0 bases and J 13 bases; bases outside gene matches: 12. The CDR3 region is CASSQERDRAYELYF. The DNA of the CDR3 is TGTGCCAGCAGCCAAGAAAGGGACAGGGCCTACGAGCTGTACTTC.

The J gene is TRBJ2-5, the V gene TRBV3-1; 10 bases align to TRBD2. After removal of 3 bases from V and 7 bases from J, the junction contained 11 bases not matched to a gene. The CDR3 has 16 residues. CDR1 is LGHDT and CDR2 is YNNKEL in the germline V gene (reference sequence). CDR3 DNA: TGTGCCAGCAGCCATACACCGGGACTAGCGCGGGGGACCCAGTACTTC. Its translation: CASSHTPGLARGTQYF.

V is TRBV4-2 and J is TRBJ2-3; 11 bases line up with TRBD2. Germline V gene data show CDR1 as LGHNA and CDR2 as YNFKEQ. This CDR3 is 16 amino acids long. Trimming removed 4 bases from V and 2 bases from J; junction bases left unmatched: 5. In DNA form, the CDR3 reads TGTGCCAGCAGCCCGACTAGCGGGGAGGACACAGATACGCAGTATTTT. Residues: CASSPTSGEDTDTQYF.

The rearrangement links TRBV6-5 to TRBJ2-4; D assignment may be TRBD1 or TRBD2 (5 bases each). Near its end, the DNA agrees better with TRBJ2-7, so the J call may be wrong. The CDR3 has 14 residues. CDR1 MNHEY and CDR2 SVGAGI come from the germline V gene. CDR3 sequence reads: CASSKPGTAYEQYF. The CDR3 nucleotides read TGTGCCAGCAGTAAGCCGGGGACCGCCTACGAGCAGTACTTC.

This chain joins TRBV6-2 or TRBV6-3 and TRBJ2-4, with D maybe TRBD2 (6 bases). CDR1 is MNHEY and CDR2 is SVGEGT in the germline V gene. V was trimmed by 5 bases and J by 13 bases, leaving 21 bases between them. The CDR3 is 14 residues long. The CDR3 bases are TGTGCCAGCAGTAACCAGGGCGGAGGGTCAGAGCAGTACTTC. Translation gives CASSNQGGGSEQYF.

This clonotype appeared a few times. V is TRBV5-1 and J is TRBJ2-7, with D tentatively TRBD1 (6 bases). The length of the CDR3 is 13 residues. Trimming pared 5 bases from V and 3 bases from J, leaving 12 bases between. CDR1 SGHRS and CDR2 YFSETQ come from the germline V gene. This CDR3 reads CASRRGQIYEQYF. CDR3 DNA sequence: TGCGCCAGCAGACGAGGACAGATCTACGAGCAGTACTTC.

At least ten counts were recorded for this clonotype. The V gene is TRBV12-3 or TRBV12-4, the J gene TRBJ2-5, with 7 positions matching TRBD2. The assigned J gene may be wrong: the sequence end matches TRBJ2-7 better. This CDR3 spans 12 amino acids. In DNA, the CDR3 is TGTGCCAGCAGTTTGGGAGGGGACGAGCAGTACTTC. Encoded protein: CASSLGGDEQYF.

The chain joins TRBV29-1 to TRBJ2-7; perhaps TRBD2 as D (6 bases). The CDR3 runs to 14 residues. Germline CDR1 and CDR2: SQVTM and ANQGSEA. The V end was cut by 3 bases, the J end by 0 bases, with 12 bases between. In DNA form, the CDR3 reads TGCAGCGTTGATAGCGGCTATCCCTCCTACGAGCAGTACTTC. Translating gives CSVDSGYPSYEQYF.

There are a few counts of this clonotype. V gene TRBV6-5 combines with J gene TRBJ2-5, with 13 bases fitting TRBD2. Germline-derived CDR1 and CDR2 are MNHEY and SVGAGI. The CDR3 consists of 15 residues. V trimming: 6 bases; J trimming: 1 base; junction bases outside the gene matches: 2. The CDR3 is CASSRTSGSQETQYF. The CDR3 coding sequence is TGTGCCAGCAGCCGGACTAGCGGGAGCCAAGAGACCCAGTACTTC.

The rearrangement uses TRBV20-1 and TRBJ2-1; a possible D gene is TRBD2 (5 bases). The DNA end favors TRBJ2-7, so the J call may be wrong. The CDR3 is 14 residues long. Germline V CDR1 and CDR2: DFQATT, SNEGSKA (reference sequence). The CDR3 DNA reads TGCAGTGCCACCGAGGGAGCAGCCTACAATGAGCAGTACTTC. This gives the protein CSATEGAAYNEQYF.

V and J are TRBV10-3 and TRBJ2-7; D is unclear. The length of the CDR3 is 12 residues. V lost 8 bases to trimming and J lost 6 bases, with 14 bases between them. Germline lookup yields CDR1 ENHRY and CDR2 SYGVKD. The CDR3 DNA is TGTGCCATCCGGCCGAGTAGCAGCGAGCAGTACTTC. Encoded protein: CAIRPSSSEQYF.

The rearrangement uses TRBV7-2 and TRBJ2-3; 9 nucleotides match TRBD1. Losses at the gene ends were 5 bases for V and 5 bases for J; bases not matched to a gene: 8. The CDR3 totals 15 residues. Looked up from germline, CDR1 is SGHTA and CDR2 is FQGNSA. This chain's CDR3 is CASSGRDRAGDTQYF. As DNA, the CDR3 is TGTGCCAGCAGCGGCCGGGACAGGGCGGGAGATACGCAGTATTTT.

V gene TRBV4-2 combines with J gene TRBJ1-5, with no clear D. In germline, CDR1 is LGHNA, CDR2 YNFKEQ. The V gene lost 0 bases and the J gene lost 0 bases, with 9 bases spanning the gap. The CDR3 sequence is 16 residues long. The CDR3, as DNA: TGTGCCAGCAGCCAAGACGGTTCGGATAGCAATCAGCCCCAGCATTTT. Encoded protein: CASSQDGSDSNQPQHF.

The chain joins TRBV7-3 to TRBJ1-2; perhaps TRBD1 as D (5 bases). V gave up 1 base and J gave up 2 bases, with 14 bases separating them. Germline V gene data show CDR1 as SGHTA and CDR2 as FQGTGA. This CDR3 is 16 amino acids long. The CDR3 region is CASSLNAAAGNYGYTF. Here the CDR3 DNA reads TGTGCCAGCAGCTTAAACGCCGCGGCAGGGAACTATGGCTACACCTTC. The full variable domain, rest sourced from reference TRBV7-3 and TRBJ1-2, is GAGVSQTPSNKVTEKGKYVELRCDPISGHTALYWYRQSLGQGPEFLIYFQGTGAADDSGLPNDRFFAVRPEGSVSTLKIQRTERGDSAVYLCASSLNAAAGNYGYTFGSGTRLTVV.

This clonotype appeared many times. V gene TRBV29-1 combines with J gene TRBJ2-7, with D perhaps TRBD2 (5 bases). The CDR3 contains 12 residues. Germline-derived CDR1 and CDR2 are SQVTM and ANQGSEA. V lost 7 bases to trimming and J lost 4 bases, with 14 bases between them. In DNA, the CDR3 is TGCAGCGCTGGGCCCCGGGGTTACGAGCAGTACTTC. Translated: CSAGPRGYEQYF.

V is TRBV6-5 and J is TRBJ2-1; TRBD2 aligns across 11 bases. This CDR3 spans 18 amino acids. CDR1 is MNHEY and CDR2 is SVGAGI in the germline V gene. After removal of 2 bases from V and 4 bases from J, the junction contained 10 bases not matched to a gene. This CDR3 reads CASSYSTSGRGEYNEQFF. CDR3 bases: TGTGCCAGCAGTTACAGCACTAGCGGGAGAGGGGAATACAATGAGCAGTTCTTC.

This clonotype was seen only a few times. The chain couples TRBV4-1 to TRBJ2-5, with 9 positions matching TRBD1. J lost 3 bases, V lost 7 bases, and 12 bases had no gene match. The germline V gene has CDR1 MGHRA and CDR2 YSYEKL. There are 16 residues in the CDR3. The CDR3 loop is CASKPIGTGQKETQYF. The CDR3 coding sequence is TGCGCCAGCAAGCCAATTGGGACAGGGCAGAAAGAGACCCAGTACTTC.

The chain employs TRBV5-1 and TRBJ1-2; 9 bases are a match to TRBD1. With 0 bases clipped from V and 6 bases from J, the junction kept 3 bases outside the gene matches. Germline V gene lookup returns CDR1 SGHRS and CDR2 YFSETQ. The CDR3 runs to 14 residues. CDR3 loop: CASSLAGTGHGYTF. The CDR3 coding sequence is TGCGCCAGCAGCTTGGCCGGGACAGGGCATGGCTACACCTTC. The full variable domain, its missing parts supplied by reference TRBV5-1 and TRBJ1-2, is KAGVTQTPRYLIKTRGQQVTLSCSPISGHRSVSWYQQTPGQGLQFLFEYFSETQRNKGNFPGRFSGRQFSNSRSEMNVSTLELGDSALYLCASSLAGTGHGYTFGSGTRLTVV.

This chain links TRBV29-1 with TRBJ2-7; D is undetermined. The CDR3 loop spans 11 amino acids. Trimming took 7 bases from V and 0 from J, leaving 7 bases between them. Germline CDR1 reads SQVTM; CDR2 reads ANQGSEA. The CDR3 region is CSGGDSYEQYF. The CDR3 DNA reads as TGCAGCGGTGGGGACTCCTACGAGCAGTACTTC.

This chain joins TRBV13 and TRBJ2-5; 11 bases line up with TRBD2. Germline V gives CDR1 PRHDT, CDR2 FYEKMQ (reference sequence). The CDR3 is 16 amino acids. Trimming took 5 bases from V and 2 from J; bases not matched to a gene: 7. CDR3 nucleotides: TGTGCCAGCAGCCAGTTAGCGGGAGGGCGGCAAGAGACCCAGTACTTC. Amino acid sequence: CASSQLAGGRQETQYF.

This chain uses TRBV20-1 with TRBJ1-4; no clear D gene. This CDR3 contains 14 residues. The V end lost 3 bases, the J end lost 4 bases, and 12 bases lay between the germline ends. Per the germline V gene, CDR1 is DFQATT and CDR2 is SNEGSKA (reference sequence). CDR3 in amino acids: CSASRQANNEKLFF. The DNA for the CDR3 is TGCAGTGCTAGTCGGCAGGCTAATAATGAAAAACTGTTTTTT.

This clonotype was picked up a small number of times. This chain joins TRBV12-3 or TRBV12-4 and TRBJ2-5; 9 bases are a match to TRBD2. The CDR3 consists of 16 residues. After removal of 6 bases from V and 4 bases from J, the junction contained 12 bases not matched to a gene. The CDR3 DNA is TGTGCCAGCAGGAGACTTATAGCGGGAGCGGGAGAGACCCAGTACTTC. The encoded protein is CASRRLIAGAGETQYF.

The rearrangement joins TRBV27 to TRBJ2-5; TRBD1 aligns across 9 bases. CDR3 length: 16 amino acids. Germline V CDR1 and CDR2: MNHEY, SMNVEV (reference sequence). With V trimmed by 7 bases and J by 4 bases, 13 bases remained unmatched. The CDR3 loop reads CASIGRDRVMVETQYF. The CDR3 nucleotides read TGTGCCAGCATTGGCCGGGACAGGGTGATGGTAGAGACCCAGTACTTC.

Details on this clonotype: A much larger clone sits a single nucleotide away, making a read error possible. The V call is TRBV27, the J call TRBJ1-2, with D maybe TRBD1 (6 bases). The CDR3 is made up of 13 amino acids. Germline CDR1 reads MNHEY; CDR2 reads SMNVEV (reference sequence). The CDR3 DNA follows: TGTGCCGGCAGCCCCAGGGGCCTCGATGGCTACACCTTC. Its translation: CAGSPRGLDGYTF.

V gene TRBV30 combines with J gene TRBJ2-1; D remains unclear. V was pared by 2 bases and J by 0 bases, with 14 bases between. The CDR3 spans 16 residues. CDR1 and CDR2 from the germline V gene are GTSNPN and SVGIG (reference sequence). DNA for the CDR3: TGTGCCTGGAGTCCCTCGCGCGTCTCCTCCTACAATGAGCAGTTCTTC. This translates into CAWSPSRVSSYNEQFF.